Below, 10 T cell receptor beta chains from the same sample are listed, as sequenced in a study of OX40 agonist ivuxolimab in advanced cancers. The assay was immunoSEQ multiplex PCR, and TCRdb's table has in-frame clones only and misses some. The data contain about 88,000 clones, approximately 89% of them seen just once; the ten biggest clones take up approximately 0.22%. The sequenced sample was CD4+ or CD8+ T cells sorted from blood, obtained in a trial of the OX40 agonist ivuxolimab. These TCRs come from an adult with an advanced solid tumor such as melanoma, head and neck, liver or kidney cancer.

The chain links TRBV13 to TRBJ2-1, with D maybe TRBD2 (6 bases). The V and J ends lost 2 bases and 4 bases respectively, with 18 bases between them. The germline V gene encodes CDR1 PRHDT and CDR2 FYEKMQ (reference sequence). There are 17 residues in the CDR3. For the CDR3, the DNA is TGTGCCAGCAGCTTAAAAGGACGTGGGGGAGGTTACAATGAGCAGTTCTTC. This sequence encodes CASSLKGRGGGYNEQFF.

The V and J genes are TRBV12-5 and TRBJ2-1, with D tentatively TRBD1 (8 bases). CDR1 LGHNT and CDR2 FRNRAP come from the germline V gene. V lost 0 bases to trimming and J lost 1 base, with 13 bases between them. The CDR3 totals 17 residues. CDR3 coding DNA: TGTGCTAGTGGTTTGGTACAGGGGGGGATGTCCTACAATGAGCAGTTCTTC. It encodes CASGLVQGGMSYNEQFF.

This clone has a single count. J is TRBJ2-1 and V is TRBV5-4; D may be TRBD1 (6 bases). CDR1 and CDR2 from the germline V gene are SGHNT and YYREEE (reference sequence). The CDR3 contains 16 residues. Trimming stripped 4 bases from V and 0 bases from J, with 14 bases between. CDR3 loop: CASSDPTGSSYNEQFF. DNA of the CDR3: TGTGCCAGCAGCGACCCGACAGGTAGCTCCTACAATGAGCAGTTCTTC.

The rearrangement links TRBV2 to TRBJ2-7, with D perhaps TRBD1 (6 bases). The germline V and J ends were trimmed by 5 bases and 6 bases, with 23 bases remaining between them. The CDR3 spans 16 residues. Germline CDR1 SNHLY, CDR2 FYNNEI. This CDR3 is CASSQPYRRDISEQYV. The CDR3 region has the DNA TGTGCCAGCAGTCAACCCTACCGCAGGGACATTTCCGAGCAGTACGTC.

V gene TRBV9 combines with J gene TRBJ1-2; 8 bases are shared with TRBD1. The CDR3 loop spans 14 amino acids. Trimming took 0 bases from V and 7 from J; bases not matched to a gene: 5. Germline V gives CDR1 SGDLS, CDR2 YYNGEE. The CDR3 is CASSVVTGGGGYTF. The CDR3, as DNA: TGTGCCAGCAGCGTAGTAACAGGGGGAGGTGGCTACACCTTC.

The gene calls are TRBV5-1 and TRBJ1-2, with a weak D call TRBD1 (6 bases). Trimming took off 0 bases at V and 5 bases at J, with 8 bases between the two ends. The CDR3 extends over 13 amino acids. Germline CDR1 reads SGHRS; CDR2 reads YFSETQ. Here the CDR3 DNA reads TGCGCCAGCAGCTTGGCGGGGACATATGGCTACACCTTC. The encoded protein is CASSLAGTYGYTF.

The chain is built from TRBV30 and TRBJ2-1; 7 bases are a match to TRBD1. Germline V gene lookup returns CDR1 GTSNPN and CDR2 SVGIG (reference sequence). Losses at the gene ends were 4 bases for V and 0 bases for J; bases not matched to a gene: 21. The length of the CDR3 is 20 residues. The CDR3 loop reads CAWKVLASTGPKGSYNEQFF. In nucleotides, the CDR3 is TGTGCCTGGAAAGTTTTGGCGTCGACAGGGCCGAAAGGCTCCTACAATGAGCAGTTCTTC.

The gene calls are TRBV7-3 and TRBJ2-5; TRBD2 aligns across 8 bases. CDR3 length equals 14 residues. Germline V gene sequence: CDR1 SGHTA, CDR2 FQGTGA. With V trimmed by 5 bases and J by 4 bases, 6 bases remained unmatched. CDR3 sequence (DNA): TGTGCCAGCAGCCGCGTGGCGGGGGGAGAGACCCAGTACTTC. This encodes CASSRVAGGETQYF.

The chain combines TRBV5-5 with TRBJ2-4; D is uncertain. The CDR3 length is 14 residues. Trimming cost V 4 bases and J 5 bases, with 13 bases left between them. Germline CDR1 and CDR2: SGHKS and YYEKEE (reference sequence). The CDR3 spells CASSIRVWENIQYF. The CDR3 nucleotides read TGTGCCAGCAGCATAAGGGTATGGGAAAACATTCAGTACTTC. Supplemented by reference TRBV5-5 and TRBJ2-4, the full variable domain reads DAGVTQSPTHLIKTRGQQVTLRCSPISGHKSVSWYQQVLGQGPQFIFQYYEKEERGRGNFPDRFSARQFPNYSSELNVNALLLGDSALYLCASSIRVWENIQYFGAGTRLSVL.

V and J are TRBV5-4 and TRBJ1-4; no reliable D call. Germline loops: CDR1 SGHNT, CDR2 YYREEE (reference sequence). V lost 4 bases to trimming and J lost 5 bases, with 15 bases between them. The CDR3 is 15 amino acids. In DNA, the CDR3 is TGTGCCAGCAGCGAACGGACGGGCAAGAATGAAAAACTGTTTTTT. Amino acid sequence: CASSERTGKNEKLFF.